Shown below are 13 T cell receptor beta chains from a single sample sequenced in a study of vaccination effects on CD4 cells after COVID-19. Sequencing was preceded by expansion of antigen-specific CD4+ T cells with viral peptide pools in the ViraFEST assay. When roughly eleven days of culture had elapsed, CD4+ T cells were isolated. Prior SARS-CoV-2 infection was absent in the vaccine recipients, as shown by negative nucleocapsid antibodies. Antigens for these TCRs are unknown. Assay: immunoSEQ multiplex PCR; the TCRdb copy retains only in-frame clones and omits some. The data hold tens of thousands of clones, with roughly four fifths observed a single time. The specimen was CD4+ T cells from PBMCs cultured with HCoV-NL63 spike peptides, collected before COVID-19 vaccination. The origin of the receptors is a human donor who received a COVID-19 vaccine.

J is TRBJ2-3 and V is TRBV30; 7 bases are a match to TRBD2. The V gene end was trimmed by 2 bases and the J gene end by 1 base; junction bases not matched to a gene: 6. CDR3 length: 15 amino acids. Germline lookup yields CDR1 GTSNPN and CDR2 SVGIG (reference sequence). The CDR3 sequence is CAWSPGLDRTDTQYF. The CDR3 nucleotides are TGTGCCTGGAGTCCCGGACTAGATCGCACAGATACGCAGTATTTT.

The chain uses TRBV3-1 (or the pseudogene TRBV3-2) and TRBJ1-2; D not certain. The V end was cut by 4 bases, the J end by 11 bases, with 20 bases between. The CDR3 consists of 14 residues. Germline lookup yields CDR1 LGHDT and CDR2 YNNKEL (reference sequence). The DNA for the CDR3 is TGTGCCAGCAGCCCGGGTCAAGAGACATTTGGATACACCTTC. Translation: CASSPGQETFGYTF.

The J gene is TRBJ2-1, the V gene TRBV7-9; maybe TRBD1 (5 bases). CDR1 and CDR2 from the germline V gene are SEHNR and FQNEAQ (reference sequence). V lost 5 bases to trimming and J lost 5 bases, with 13 bases between them. The CDR3 spans 14 residues. The CDR3 spells CASSPTGANNEQFF. The CDR3 DNA reads as TGTGCCAGCAGCCCCACTGGGGCAAACAATGAGCAGTTCTTC.

This clone was counted between two and nine times. This chain joins TRBV9 and TRBJ1-1; D might be TRBD1 (6 bases). The CDR3 has 13 residues. V lost 3 bases and J 8 bases, leaving 14 bases between the germline ends. Germline CDR1 is SGDLS and CDR2 is YYNGEE. The CDR3 sequence: CASSAYVQGEAFF. The CDR3, as DNA: TGTGCCAGCAGCGCCTACGTACAGGGAGAAGCTTTCTTT.

The V gene is TRBV5-1, the J gene TRBJ1-1, with D perhaps TRBD1 (5 bases). Germline lookup yields CDR1 SGHRS and CDR2 YFSETQ. Trimming left V 3 bases short and J 5 bases short, with 23 bases between. The CDR3 totals 17 residues. CDR3 nucleotides: TGCGCCAGCAGCTCGGGGGACCGCGCGAACATTGGGACTGAAGCTTTCTTT. Amino acid sequence: CASSSGDRANIGTEAFF.

This clone was observed a single time. The CDR3 DNA reads as TGTGCCAGCAGCCGAACAGGTTTCTATGGCTACACCTTC. This gives the protein CASSRTGFYGYTF. This sequence joins TRBV5-4 and TRBJ1-2; D perhaps matches TRBD1 (5 bases). The CDR3 is made up of 13 amino acids. Germline CDR1 reads SGHNT; CDR2 reads YYREEE (reference sequence). V was pared by 4 bases and J by 4 bases, with 11 bases between.

This sequence joins TRBV3-1 (or the pseudogene TRBV3-2) and TRBJ2-1; unclear D gene. This CDR3 region has 15 residues. Germline CDR1 and CDR2: LGHDT and YNNKEL (reference sequence). Trimming left V 7 bases short and J 7 bases short, with 20 bases between. CDR3 amino acids: CASTQDPKGRNEQFF. The CDR3 DNA follows: TGTGCCAGCACGCAAGATCCGAAGGGTCGGAATGAGCAGTTCTTC.

The chain employs TRBV30 and TRBJ2-3; D gene ambiguous. The CDR3 is 21 amino acids. Trimming left V 5 bases short and J 2 bases short, with 35 bases between. The germline CDR1 and CDR2 sequences are GTSNPN and SVGIG (reference sequence). For the CDR3, the DNA is TGTGCCTGGGTCCTTTCTCTTCTTCTAAAATACTATGGGGTAAACACAGATACGCAGTATTTT. This encodes CAWVLSLLLKYYGVNTDTQYF. Full variable domain (missing parts from reference TRBV30 and TRBJ2-3): SQTIHQWPATLVQPVGSPLSLECTVEGTSNPNLYWYRQAAGRGLQLLFYSVGIGQISSEVPQNLSASRPQDRQFILSSKKLLLSDSGFYLCAWVLSLLLKYYGVNTDTQYFGPGTRLTVL.

This clone was seen a handful of times. The rearrangement joins TRBV9 to TRBJ2-7; TRBD1 aligns across 8 bases. Germline V gives CDR1 SGDLS, CDR2 YYNGEE. V gave up 1 base and J gave up 3 bases; unmatched junction bases: 3. The CDR3 covers 14 residues. CDR3 in DNA: TGTGCCAGCAGCGTACAGGGGGCGGACTACGAGCAGTACTTC. Translation gives CASSVQGADYEQYF.

As regards this clone: The junction and the germline gene differ at one end; a read error may be behind it. The chain uses TRBV5-7 and TRBJ2-7, with a possible D match to TRBD2 (5 bases). TRBV5-7 is sorted into the ORF group, with uncertain function. The CDR3 sequence is 11 residues long. The CDR3 DNA sequence: TGTGCCAGCAGCTTGTATCGGACTCCCGTTTTC. It translates to CASSLYRTPVF.

The chain uses TRBV28 and TRBJ2-1; 14 bases line up with TRBD2. The J segment lost 6 bases and the V segment lost 7 bases, leaving 17 bases of the junction unmatched. Germline CDR1 reads MDHEN; CDR2 reads SYDVKM. This CDR3 spans 19 amino acids. As DNA, the CDR3 is TGTGCCAGCACCCGTTTGGGGGGATGGACTAGCGGGAGGTCCAATGAGCAGTTCTTC. Amino acid sequence: CASTRLGGWTSGRSNEQFF.

This sequence joins TRBV2 and TRBJ1-1, with unresolved D. The CDR3 is 11 amino acids. The germline V gene has CDR1 SNHLY and CDR2 FYNNEI. V lost 6 bases to trimming and J lost 10 bases, with 12 bases between them. In DNA form, the CDR3 reads TGTGCCAGCAGCCCGGGGTATCTAGCTTTCTTT. It codes for CASSPGYLAFF.

This chain links TRBV7-9 with TRBJ1-6; no definite D call. CDR3 length equals 12 residues. V gave up 4 bases and J gave up 7 bases, with 5 bases separating them. Germline CDR1 reads SEHNR; CDR2 reads FQNEAQ (reference sequence). CDR3 sequence reads: CASSWQNSPLHF. The CDR3 DNA follows: TGTGCCAGCAGCTGGCAAAATTCACCCCTCCACTTT. The whole variable domain, filled in from reference TRBV7-9 and TRBJ1-6, reads DTGVSQNPRHKITKRGQNVTFRCDPISEHNRLYWYRQTLGQGPEFLTYFQNEAQLEKSRLLSDRFSAERPKGSFSTLEIQRTEQGDSAMYLCASSWQNSPLHFGNGTRLTVT.